This T cell receptor beta chain was sequenced for a study of T-cell memory formation after mild COVID-19. Constant-segment primers served in 5'RACE that generated TCR alpha and TCR beta cDNA libraries bearing sample barcodes and UMIs. TCRdb re-analysed the 5' RACE reads in MiXCR, keeping a single row per CDR3 protein. The sample carries hundreds of thousands of distinct CDR3 sequences, roughly 22% recorded once. The germline V gene encodes CDR1 SEHNR and CDR2 FQNEAQ (reference sequence). The CDR3 covers 17 residues. Trimming took 3 bases from V and 2 from J; bases not matched to a gene: 7. As concerns this clonotype: Its antigen is still unknown.

Study-wide results and limits: Clones which contracted sat mainly in CM and EM if CD4+, and in EMRA if CD8+. Several responding clones turned up in pre-infection memory, indicating that cross-reactive memory may have taken part. Nothing confirmed that second-wave clones peaking on day 37 were specific for SARS-CoV-2.

This TCR was recovered from an adult woman who had mild COVID-19 (a few samples of this study predate the infection). Cell type and time point are not known. Input material: PBMCs or a T cell subset sorted from them (not recorded which). This chain uses TRBV7-9 with TRBJ2-6; 7 bases match TRBD1. The CDR3 nucleotides are TGTGCCAGCAGCTTTGGGCCCCAGGGGGCTGGGGCCAACGTCCTGACTTTC. This sequence encodes CASSFGPQGAGANVLTF.